This is a list of T cell receptor beta chains from one sample in a study of blood T cell repertoires in COVID-19. This table comes from immunoSEQ multiplex PCR, and its TCRdb copy is limited to in-frame clones, with some not included. The sample has some 50,000 clones, around 82% seen once. The sample consisted of peripheral blood. The source of these receptors is a human donor in a cohort sampled during active COVID-19. The CDR3 runs from the conserved cysteine through the conserved F or W. Each record gives: clone size, V gene, D gene, CDR3 length, J gene, CDR3 DNA, CDR3 protein. A D gene is named only where the DNA matches it firmly. For some rows the clone size is stated as once, few or many, or as a class when expanded; others skip it.

>.|TRBV4-3|.|16|TRBJ1-4
TGCGCCAGCAGCCAAGATGGGAGGGGACGTAATGAAAAACTGTTTTTT
CASSQDGRGRNEKLFF
>.|TRBV6-6|.|13|TRBJ1-4
TGTGCCAGCAGTTGGGACATGTCTGAAAAACTGTTTTTT
CASSWDMSEKLFF
>.|TRBV11-2|TRBD1|16|TRBJ1-2
TGTGCCAGCAGCTTAAAGACCGGGACAGGGAACTATGGCTACACCTTC
CASSLKTGTGNYGYTF
>.|TRBV7-3|.|16|TRBJ2-2
TGTGCCAGCAGCTTACTCGGCGGGACGGTCTCCGGGGAGCTGTTTTTT
CASSLLGGTVSGELFF
>few|TRBV4-1|TRBD1|17|TRBJ1-6
TGCGCCAGCAGCCTCCGGGGACAGGGGATAAATAATTCACCCCTCCACTTT
CASSLRGQGINNSPLHF
>.|TRBV29-1|TRBD2|13|TRBJ2-7
TGCAGCGTTAATACGGGGGGAGGTCTCGAGCAGTACTTC
CSVNTGGGLEQYF
>.|TRBV5-6|TRBD2|17|TRBJ2-1
TGTGCCAGCAGCCCCGTAGCGGGAGTTTTAGGCTACAATGAGCAGTTCTTC
CASSPVAGVLGYNEQFF
>few|TRBV6-5|.|14|TRBJ2-2
TGTGCCAGCAAGCACAGGAGGAACACCGGGGAGCTGTTTTTT
CASKHRRNTGELFF
>.|TRBV7-2|TRBD2|15|TRBJ2-1
TGTGCCAGCAGCTTAGGCGGGAGCGGTTACAATGAGCAGTTCTTC
CASSLGGSGYNEQFF
>.|TRBV3-1/TRBV3-2|.|14|TRBJ1-4
TGTGCCAGCAGCCGAGACAGGAATAATGAAAAACTGTTTTTT
CASSRDRNNEKLFF
>.|TRBV20-1|TRBD1|15|TRBJ2-4
TGCAGTGCTAGTGCTCTCCAGGGACAGGGAAACATTCAGTACTTC
CSASALQGQGNIQYF
>.|TRBV6-5|.|16|TRBJ2-7
TGTGCCAGCAGTTACATGGGAGGAACAACATCCTACGAGCAGTACTTC
CASSYMGGTTSYEQYF
>.|TRBV28|TRBD1|15|TRBJ2-7
TGTGCCAGCAGTCCCCCCGGGACAGGGGGCTACGAGCAGTACTTC
CASSPPGTGGYEQYF
>.|TRBV2|.|14|TRBJ1-6
TGTGCCAGCATAGCGTTTTCCTATAATTCACCCCTCCACTTT
CASIAFSYNSPLHF
>.|TRBV6-2/TRBV6-3|.|13|TRBJ2-1
TGTGCCAGCAGTTATCAAAGCGTGAATGAGCAGTTCTTC
CASSYQSVNEQFF
>.|TRBV2|.|16|TRBJ1-4
TGTGCCAGCAGTGAAGCCCCAGGGCGAATGGGGGAAAAACTGTTTTTT
CASSEAPGRMGEKLFF
>.|TRBV6-9|TRBD1|17|TRBJ2-2
TGTGCCAGCAGCCCCCCTACCGGGACAGGGGTCACCGGGGAGCTGTTTTTT
CASSPPTGTGVTGELFF
>.|TRBV10-2|TRBD1|15|TRBJ1-1
TGCGCCAGCACGGTCGGGACAGGAGGGAACACTGAAGCTTTCTTT
CASTVGTGGNTEAFF
>once|TRBV2|.|11|TRBJ2-5
TGTGCCAGCAGTGAGTCGCGGACCCAGTACTTC
CASSESRTQYF
>.|TRBV24-1|TRBD1|14|TRBJ1-5
TGTGCCACCAGAGGACAGGGTCGCAATCAGCCCCAGCATTTT
CATRGQGRNQPQHF
>.|TRBV2|TRBD1|18|TRBJ1-6
TGTGCCAGCACCGGATACCCAGGGGGCGCATCCTATAATTCACCCCTCCACTTT
CASTGYPGGASYNSPLHF
>.|TRBV7-9|TRBD1|14|TRBJ1-2
TGTGCCAGCAGCTTGGCAGGGGGTAACTATGGCTACACCTTC
CASSLAGGNYGYTF
>.|TRBV9|.|14|TRBJ1-6
TGTGCCAGCAGCCTCGGAGGAAGGGATTCACCCCTCCACTTT
CASSLGGRDSPLHF
>.|TRBV6-5|TRBD2|14|TRBJ2-1
TGTGCCACGATACTAGCGTTATTTTCTAATGAGCAGTTCTTC
CATILALFSNEQFF
>.|TRBV10-2|.|11|TRBJ2-1
TGCGCCAGCTCCTTCGACAATGGGCAGTTCTTC
CASSFDNGQFF
>.|TRBV18|.|14|TRBJ1-2
TGTGCCAGCTCACCACTTCAGAATAACTATGGCTACACCTTC
CASSPLQNNYGYTF
>.|TRBV18|.|13|TRBJ1-4
TGTGCCAGCTCACCCGCGACAGATGAAAAACTGTTTTTT
CASSPATDEKLFF
>.|TRBV7-2|TRBD1|14|TRBJ1-2
TGTGCCAGCGGCCCGACAGGGTTCAACTATGGCTACACCTTC
CASGPTGFNYGYTF
>.|TRBV15|.|13|TRBJ1-2
TGTGCCACCAGCGAGGACAGTCTCTATGGCTACACCTTC
CATSEDSLYGYTF
>.|TRBV5-1|TRBD2|19|TRBJ2-2
TGCGCCAGCAGCTTGGATTCTAGCGGGAGGCCCGGACCCACCGGGGAGCTGTTTTTT
CASSLDSSGRPGPTGELFF
>.|TRBV18|.|14|TRBJ1-2
TGTGCCAGCTCACCGGCAGGGACTAACTATGGCTACACCTTC
CASSPAGTNYGYTF
>.|TRBV3-1/TRBV3-2|.|12|TRBJ2-7
TGTGCCAGCAGCCAAGCAGGGAATGAGCAGTACTTC
CASSQAGNEQYF
>.|TRBV4-1|.|14|TRBJ2-1
TGCGCCAGCAGCCAAGACTCGCGTTCGGGTGAGCAGTTCTTC
CASSQDSRSGEQFF
>.|TRBV7-9|.|12|TRBJ1-3
TGTGCCAGCAGTTATACAGGAAACACCATATATTTT
CASSYTGNTIYF
>.|TRBV14|.|14|TRBJ2-6
TGTGCCAGCAGCCATACTTCTGGGGCCAACGTCCTGACTTTC
CASSHTSGANVLTF
>.|TRBV5-1|TRBD1|14|TRBJ2-3
TGCGCCAGCAGCTTGAGGACAGGGGAGAGTACGCAGTATTTT
CASSLRTGESTQYF
>few|TRBV18|TRBD1|15|TRBJ2-3
TGTGCCAGCTCACCACCGTATAGGGGGCCAGATACGCAGTATTTT
CASSPPYRGPDTQYF
>once|TRBV5-1|.|14|TRBJ1-2
TGCGCCAGCAGCTTGGCCCGGGGGGGCTATGGCTACACCTTC
CASSLARGGYGYTF
>.|TRBV5-1|TRBD2|15|TRBJ2-2
TGCGCCAGCAGCTTGACAGCGGGGGACACCGGGGAGCTGTTTTTT
CASSLTAGDTGELFF
>.|TRBV2|.|14|TRBJ2-3
TGTGCCAGCAGTGTCGCTAGCGAGACAGATACGCAGTATTTT
CASSVASETDTQYF
>.|TRBV6-5|.|15|TRBJ1-2
TGTGCCAGCAGCGACACAGGGAGTGCTAACTATGGCTACACCTTC
CASSDTGSANYGYTF
>.|TRBV18|TRBD1|15|TRBJ2-2
TGTGCCAGCTCACCAGGGACAGGGAACACCGGGGAGCTGTTTTTT
CASSPGTGNTGELFF
>.|TRBV4-1|.|16|TRBJ2-2
TGCGCCAGCAGCCAATCCCGCATACGGGGCACCGGGGAGCTGTTTTTT
CASSQSRIRGTGELFF
>.|TRBV7-2|.|13|TRBJ1-1
TGTGCCAGCAGCTTAGTCGGGTACACTGAAGCTTTCTTT
CASSLVGYTEAFF
>.|TRBV28|.|18|TRBJ2-7
TGTGCCAGCAGTTTTCTCGGTCTTTGGACCGGGAGCTCCTACGAGCAGTACTTC
CASSFLGLWTGSSYEQYF
>.|TRBV19|TRBD2|15|TRBJ2-4
TGTGCCAGTAGTCCCTCTAGCGGGGGCAAAAACATTCAGTACTTC
CASSPSSGGKNIQYF
>.|TRBV7-9|.|14|TRBJ2-7
TGTGCCAGCAGCTTAGCGAGTGACAGCTACGAGCAGTACTTC
CASSLASDSYEQYF
>.|TRBV6-1|.|15|TRBJ1-2
TGTGCCAGCAGTGAAGTCGGAGGAAGCTTCTATGGCTACACCTTC
CASSEVGGSFYGYTF